This passage covers 26 T cell receptor beta chains from one sample sequenced in a study of vaccination and CD4 T cells after COVID-19. The antigens for these receptors are not known. Treatment given: approximately nine-day PBMC culture with coronavirus spike peptide pools or control peptides (ViraFEST assay). With the Oncomine TCR Beta short-read assay, DNA from cultured CD4+ T cells was sequenced. A single record per CDR3 protein comes from TCRdb applying MiXCR to the PCR reads. The data hold roughly 20,000 distinct CDR3 sequences, with nearly 50% observed a single time. The specimen was CD4+ T cells from blood, cultured in vitro. The receptors were gathered from a human donor who had recovered from COVID-19.

The chain employs TRBV27 and TRBJ2-2; D remains unclear. V gave up 5 bases and J gave up 4 bases, with 14 bases separating them. The CDR3 totals 15 residues. Germline values: CDR1 MNHEY, CDR2 SMNVEV (reference sequence). The CDR3 bases are TGTGCCAGCAGTGAAAATCGGCAGCCCACCGGGGAGCTGTTTTTT. Its translation is CASSENRQPTGELFF.

This clonotype was detected a few times. The rearrangement joins TRBV5-1 to TRBJ2-7; D ambiguous. The CDR3 covers 14 residues. V gave up 4 bases and J gave up 2 bases, with 13 bases separating them. CDR1 SGHRS and CDR2 YFSETQ come from the germline V gene. The CDR3 loop is CASSLIDAAYEQYF. In DNA, the CDR3 is TGCGCCAGCAGCCTGATAGACGCAGCCTACGAGCAGTACTTC. The full variable domain, completed using reference TRBV5-1 and TRBJ2-7, is KAGVTQTPRYLIKTRGQQVTLSCSPISGHRSVSWYQQTPGQGLQFLFEYFSETQRNKGNFPGRFSGRQFSNSRSEMNVSTLELGDSALYLCASSLIDAAYEQYFGPGTRLTVT.

Concerning this clonotype itself: The junction does not match germline at one end; this may be a read error. This chain joins TRBV7-2 and TRBJ2-5; 9 bases fit TRBD2. The CDR3 consists of 14 residues. CDR1 is SGHTA and CDR2 is FQGNSA in the germline V gene. CDR3 amino acids: CASSLAGLAKTQYF. Here the CDR3 DNA reads TGTGCCAGCAGTTTAGCGGGACTAGCAAAGACCCAGTACTTC.

The chain is built from TRBV19 and TRBJ1-3, with TRBD1 matching 7 bases. The germline V gene has CDR1 LNHDA and CDR2 SQIVND (reference sequence). CDR3 length: 14 amino acids. Trimming took 10 bases from V and 0 from J; bases not matched to a gene: 6. For the CDR3, the DNA is TGTGCCACACGGGACAGCAGCTCTGGAAACACCATATATTTT. As protein: CATRDSSSGNTIYF. Supplemented by reference TRBV19 and TRBJ1-3, the full variable domain reads DGGITQSPKYLFRKEGQNVTLSCEQNLNHDAMYWYRQDPGQGLRLIYYSQIVNDFQKGDIAEGYSVSREKKESFPLTVTSAQKNPTAFYLCATRDSSSGNTIYFGEGSWLTVV.

The chain combines TRBV29-1 with TRBJ1-2; 8 bases fit TRBD1. This CDR3 comprises 13 residues. With 2 bases clipped from V and 5 bases from J, the junction kept 4 bases outside the gene matches. Germline V gene sequence: CDR1 SQVTM, CDR2 ANQGSEA. CDR3 sequence reads: CSVELDRGYGYTF. DNA for the CDR3: TGCAGCGTTGAACTTGACAGGGGTTATGGCTACACCTTC. The full variable domain, its missing parts supplied by reference TRBV29-1 and TRBJ1-2, is SAVISQKPSRDICQRGTSLTIQCQVDSQVTMMFWYRQQPGQSLTLIATANQGSEATYESGFVIDKFPISRPNLTFSTLTVSNMSPEDSSIYLCSVELDRGYGYTFGSGTRLTVV.

The V and J genes are TRBV6-5 and TRBJ1-1; D call uncertain. The CDR3 is 15 amino acids. Trimming removed 2 bases at V and 11 bases at J, with 21 bases between. CDR1 MNHEY and CDR2 SVGAGI come from the germline V gene. For the CDR3, the DNA is TGTGCCAGCAGTTACGGGAGGGAAGGGTATAGATTGGCTTTCTTT. Translated: CASSYGREGYRLAFF.

The chain uses TRBV5-1 and TRBJ1-2; D unclear. CDR1 SGHRS and CDR2 YFSETQ come from the germline V gene. This CDR3 has 12 amino acids. Trimming took 4 bases from V and 5 from J, leaving 9 bases between them. As DNA, the CDR3 is TGCGCCAGCAGCCTGACGGATTATGGCTACACCTTC. Translation: CASSLTDYGYTF.

This sequence joins TRBV18 and TRBJ2-7; no reliable D call. Deletions cut 0 bases from V and 3 bases from J, with 9 bases between. Looked up from germline, CDR1 is KGHSH and CDR2 is LQKENI. This CDR3 contains 14 residues. In DNA, the CDR3 is TGTGCCAGCTCACCACCCAGCAGACTCTACGAGCAGTACTTC. Translation: CASSPPSRLYEQYF.

The table lists this clonotype with a few counts. This chain joins TRBV27 and TRBJ2-1; D unresolved. CDR1 and CDR2 (germline): MNHEY, SMNVEV (reference sequence). CDR3 size: 15 residues. V was clipped by 5 bases and J by 2 bases, with 13 bases between them. This CDR3 reads CASSPYLVPYNEQFF. The CDR3 nucleotides read TGTGCCAGCAGTCCCTACCTAGTCCCCTACAATGAGCAGTTCTTC.

By frequency in the sample, this clonotype is medium-sized. The V and J genes are TRBV10-2 and TRBJ1-3; no reliable D call. This CDR3 spans 12 amino acids. The germline gives CDR1 WSHSY, CDR2 SAAADI. V lost 3 bases and J lost 4, with 4 bases in between. The CDR3 sequence: CASSDWGNTIYF. The CDR3 nucleotides are TGCGCCAGCAGTGACTGGGGAAACACCATATATTTT.

The chain combines TRBV19 with TRBJ2-5, with 7 positions matching TRBD2. CDR3 size: 14 residues. V lost 4 bases and J lost 4; bases outside the gene matches: 6. Germline CDR1 is LNHDA and CDR2 is SQIVND (reference sequence). CDR3 region: CASSKSGRGETQYF. The CDR3 DNA reads as TGTGCCAGTAGTAAATCAGGGAGGGGAGAGACCCAGTACTTC. Complete variable domain (other parts from reference TRBV19 and TRBJ2-5): DGGITQSPKYLFRKEGQNVTLSCEQNLNHDAMYWYRQDPGQGLRLIYYSQIVNDFQKGDIAEGYSVSREKKESFPLTVTSAQKNPTAFYLCASSKSGRGETQYFGPGTRLLVL.

This clonotype was seen a single time. The chain couples TRBV20-1 to TRBJ1-2; 11 nucleotides agree with TRBD1. CDR3 length: 17 residues. Germline CDR1 reads DFQATT; CDR2 reads SNEGSKA (reference sequence). The V gene end was trimmed by 3 bases and the J gene end by 0 bases; junction bases not matched to a gene: 9. CDR3 loop: CSASGDRGVRANYGYTF. CDR3 in DNA: TGCAGTGCTAGTGGGGACAGGGGGGTGCGGGCTAACTATGGCTACACCTTC.

The gene calls are TRBV20-1 and TRBJ2-5; 10 positions agree with TRBD2. V was clipped by 0 bases and J by 4 bases; unmatched bases: 5. The CDR3 covers 15 residues. Germline CDR1 reads DFQATT; CDR2 reads SNEGSKA (reference sequence). CDR3 protein: CSARDPLAGVETQYF. The CDR3, as DNA: TGCAGTGCTAGAGATCCCCTAGCGGGAGTAGAGACCCAGTACTTC.

This clonotype was seen a handful of times. This chain links TRBV10-3 with TRBJ2-2; D is undetermined. The length of the CDR3 is 14 residues. V lost 3 bases and J 5 bases, leaving 10 bases between the germline ends. The germline gives CDR1 ENHRY, CDR2 SYGVKD. In nucleotides, the CDR3 is TGTGCCATCAGTGATAGTAGGGCTACCGGGGAGCTGTTTTTT. Translation gives CAISDSRATGELFF.

The rearrangement joins TRBV7-9 to TRBJ2-7, with 9 bases identical to TRBD2. This CDR3 is 14 amino acids long. Trimming cost V 4 bases and J 7 bases; bases outside gene matches: 8. Germline values: CDR1 SEHNR, CDR2 FQNEAQ (reference sequence). In nucleotides, the CDR3 is TGTGCCAGCAGCTCGGGACTAGCTTCAGTGGAGCAGTACTTC. Protein: CASSSGLASVEQYF.

This chain uses TRBV11-3 with TRBJ1-6; D is uncertain. Trimming removed 5 bases at V and 15 bases at J, with 17 bases between. Germline loops: CDR1 SGHNT, CDR2 YENEEA. CDR3 size: 13 residues. The CDR3, as DNA: TGTGCCAGCAGCCCCAGTGACGGGGAAGACCTCCACTTT. It encodes CASSPSDGEDLHF.

The rearrangement joins TRBV4-2 to TRBJ1-2; maybe TRBD1 (6 bases). Germline assignment: CDR1 LGHNA and CDR2 YNFKEQ. This CDR3 is 15 amino acids long. V gave up 2 bases and J gave up 5 bases, with 15 bases separating them. The CDR3 nucleotides are TGTGCCAGCAGCCAAATGCCGGGGGCCGATTATGGCTACACCTTC. This gives the protein CASSQMPGADYGYTF.

For the CDR3, the DNA is TGTGCCAGCAGCCACCAGGGGATGGGTCAGCCCCAGCATTTT. This codes for CASSHQGMGQPQHF. This chain connects TRBV28 to TRBJ1-5; TRBD1 is a possible D gene (6 bases). The V end lost 6 bases, the J end lost 6 bases, and 15 bases lay between the germline ends. Germline assignment: CDR1 MDHEN and CDR2 SYDVKM. The CDR3 is made up of 14 amino acids. The full variable domain, rest sourced from reference TRBV28 and TRBJ1-5, is DVKVTQSSRYLVKRTGEKVFLECVQDMDHENMFWYRQDPGLGLRLIYFSYDVKMKEKGDIPEGYSVSREKKERFSLILESASTNQTSMYLCASSHQGMGQPQHFGDGTRLSIL.

The chain links TRBV5-1 to TRBJ1-1, with 8 bases aligning to TRBD1. Trimming removed 4 bases from V and 3 bases from J; junction bases left unmatched: 8. The CDR3 consists of 15 residues. The germline gives CDR1 SGHRS, CDR2 YFSETQ. The CDR3 DNA reads TGCGCCAGCAGCCACCTCCAGACAGGGGACACTGAAGCTTTCTTT. It is translated as CASSHLQTGDTEAFF.

The chain combines TRBV6-1 with TRBJ1-1; D ambiguous. The germline CDR1 and CDR2 sequences are MNHNS and SASEGT. This CDR3 spans 14 amino acids. Trimming shortened V by 6 bases and J by 2 bases, and 13 bases separated the two germline ends. DNA of the CDR3: TGTGCCAGCAGCCCGTGGACGGATAACACTGAAGCTTTCTTT. Its protein product is CASSPWTDNTEAFF.

This clonotype was seen only once. The V gene is TRBV10-3, the J gene TRBJ1-5, with D possibly TRBD1 on 5 matching bases. The CDR3 sequence is 14 residues long. Germline assignment: CDR1 ENHRY and CDR2 SYGVKD. Between the trimmed V and J ends, which lost 6 bases and 0 bases, there was a span of 9 bases. CDR3: CAIRDGTSNQPQHF. The CDR3 nucleotides are TGTGCCATCAGAGACGGGACTAGCAATCAGCCCCAGCATTTT.

The V call is TRBV20-1, the J call TRBJ2-2; 10 nucleotides match TRBD1. CDR1 is DFQATT, CDR2 SNEGSKA, per germline (reference sequence). The V gene end was trimmed by 1 base and the J gene end by 5 bases; junction bases not matched to a gene: 1. The CDR3 contains 14 residues. The CDR3 loop is CSARGQGATGELFF. For the CDR3, the DNA is TGCAGTGCTAGAGGACAGGGGGCAACCGGGGAGCTGTTTTTT.

Here the CDR3 reads CASSLGTGGPAETQYF. In nucleotides, the CDR3 is TGTGCCAGCAGCTTGGGGACGGGAGGGCCAGCGGAGACCCAGTACTTC. This rearrangement joins TRBV5-4 to TRBJ2-5; 8 bases line up with TRBD2. This CDR3 comprises 16 residues. The germline V gene encodes CDR1 SGHNT and CDR2 YYREEE (reference sequence). Trimming at V came to 0 bases and at J to 5 bases, leaving 9 bases not matched to a gene.

The V gene is TRBV28, the J gene TRBJ2-7; D is possibly TRBD2 (7 bases). The V end lost 4 bases, the J end lost 7 bases, and 14 bases lay between the germline ends. The CDR3 totals 13 residues. Germline CDR1 is MDHEN and CDR2 is SYDVKM. The CDR3 spells CASSWGGPGEQYF. The CDR3 coding sequence is TGTGCCAGCAGTTGGGGGGGGCCGGGGGAGCAGTACTTC.

The CDR3 here is CASSLARGSTLNTEAFF. The CDR3 region has the DNA TGCGCCAGCAGCTTGGCTCGAGGCAGCACATTGAACACTGAAGCTTTCTTT. The chain combines TRBV5-1 with TRBJ1-1; D unresolved. The CDR3 sequence is 17 residues long. CDR1 is SGHRS and CDR2 is YFSETQ in the germline V gene. The germline V and J ends were trimmed by 0 bases and 0 bases, with 15 bases remaining between them. Combining the CDR3 with reference TRBV5-1 and TRBJ1-1 gives the whole variable domain KAGVTQTPRYLIKTRGQQVTLSCSPISGHRSVSWYQQTPGQGLQFLFEYFSETQRNKGNFPGRFSGRQFSNSRSEMNVSTLELGDSALYLCASSLARGSTLNTEAFFGQGTRLTVV.

This clonotype was seen just once. CDR3 in DNA: TGTGCCACCAGTGATTTGGGCGGGAATGAGCAGTTCTTC. Its translation is CATSDLGGNEQFF. The chain has TRBV24-1 and TRBJ2-1, with a possible D match to TRBD2 (5 bases). Trimming removed 0 bases from V and 7 bases from J, with 6 bases in between. The CDR3 sequence is 13 residues long. CDR1 KGHDR and CDR2 SFDVKD come from the germline V gene.